These T cell receptor beta chains were read from a single sample in a study of blood T cell repertoires in COVID-19. Profiled with immunoSEQ multiplex PCR; TCRdb holds only in-frame clones, not every one. The sample has some 95,000 clones; under 85% are singletons. Sequenced material: peripheral blood. The receptor set was obtained from a man aged 70-80 years with acute or convalescent COVID-19. CDR3s include the opening cysteine and the closing phenylalanine or tryptophan. Each record gives: V gene, J gene, clone size, D gene, CDR3 DNA, CDR3 protein. The D gene is left open where the match is weak. Clone size is not always given. Where it is, it says once, few, many or a class for expanded clones.

>TRBV5-1|TRBJ1-2|NA|TRBD1
TGCGCCAGCAGCTTGGCCAATCAGGGGGACTATGGCTACACCTTC
CASSLANQGDYGYTF
>TRBV7-2|TRBJ2-4|NA|NA
TGTGCCAGCAGCTTAGGGTCGGGACACGGCCAAAACATTCAGTACTTC
CASSLGSGHGQNIQYF
>TRBV27|TRBJ2-7|NA|TRBD1
TGTGCCAGCAGTTTATTCGACAGGGCGGTTCAGCAGTACTTC
CASSLFDRAVQQYF
>TRBV19|TRBJ2-3|NA|NA
TGTGCCAGTAGTCCCAGGGGGGCCCCAGATACGCAGTATTTT
CASSPRGAPDTQYF
>TRBV11-3|TRBJ2-4|few|TRBD1
TGTGCCAGCAGCTTAGATCGGGGCAGGGGGCCAAACATTCAGTACTTC
CASSLDRGRGPNIQYF
>TRBV6-4|TRBJ1-5|NA|NA
TGTGCCAGCAGTGTTCGTCAGCCCCAGCATTTT
CASSVRQPQHF
>TRBV5-4|TRBJ2-2|NA|TRBD2
TGTGCCAGCAGCCCCGGGACTAGCGGACCTACGGTCACCGGGGAGCTGTTTTTT
CASSPGTSGPTVTGELFF
>TRBV18|TRBJ2-5|NA|NA
TGTGCCAGCTCACCCGGGACTCGAACGAAGACCCAGTACTTC
CASSPGTRTKTQYF
>TRBV5-1|TRBJ2-5|NA|TRBD2
TGCGCCAGCAGCGTCCGGTCGGGAGGGGCCCGAGAGACCCAGTACTTC
CASSVRSGGARETQYF
>TRBV2|TRBJ2-3|NA|NA
TGTGCCAGCAGGGAAGGCGGGAGCACAGATACGCAGTATTTT
CASREGGSTDTQYF
>TRBV29-1|TRBJ2-1|NA|TRBD2
TGCAGCGTCTTACCGGGACTAGCGGGACTGAGCTCCTACAATGAGCAGTTCTTC
CSVLPGLAGLSSYNEQFF
>TRBV11-2|TRBJ2-7|NA|NA
TGTGCCAGCAGCGCCCGACTTCAGGGTGAGCTCTCCTACGAGCAGTACTTC
CASSARLQGELSYEQYF
>TRBV7-2|TRBJ1-5|few|NA
TGTGCCAGCAGCTCACAAATGTCGCCCCAGCATTTT
CASSSQMSPQHF
>TRBV9|TRBJ2-1|NA|TRBD2
TGTGCCAGCAGCGAAGGACTAGCGGGACTCTACTACAATGAGCAGTTCTTC
CASSEGLAGLYYNEQFF
>TRBV27|TRBJ2-7|few|TRBD1
TGTGCCAGCAGTCCACGACAGGGATTATCTTCCTACGAGCAGTACTTC
CASSPRQGLSSYEQYF
>TRBV5-5|TRBJ2-5|NA|NA
TGTGCCAGCAGCCCCGAGGCCGGACAAGAGACCCAGTACTTC
CASSPEAGQETQYF
>TRBV4-3|TRBJ1-4|NA|NA
TGCGCCAGCAGCCAAGATCTAGGGAGGGGTAATGAAAAACTGTTTTTT
CASSQDLGRGNEKLFF
>TRBV10-3|TRBJ2-5|NA|NA
TGTGCCATCAGTGAGTCGACCGCGGCTAGCGCGAGAGAGACCCAGTACTTC
CAISESTAASARETQYF
>TRBV6-5|TRBJ1-1|NA|NA
TGTGCCAGCAGTTACATTAAGAACACTGAAGCTTTCTTT
CASSYIKNTEAFF
>TRBV14|TRBJ2-5|NA|TRBD2
TGTGCCAGCAGCCAGGGCGTAGCGGGAGTCCCAGAGACCCAGTACTTC
CASSQGVAGVPETQYF
>TRBV9|TRBJ2-2|NA|TRBD1
TGTGCCAGCAGCGCCGGGACAGGGTGGGACGGGGAGCTGTTTTTT
CASSAGTGWDGELFF
>TRBV5-4|TRBJ2-3|NA|TRBD2
TGTGCCAGCAGCCTGTGGTTAGCGGGGGGGGGCACAGATACGCAGTATTTT
CASSLWLAGGGTDTQYF
>TRBV7-2|TRBJ1-1|NA|NA
TGTGCCAGCAGCCCCCAACAGGGTTACACTGAAGCTTTCTTT
CASSPQQGYTEAFF
>TRBV5-1|TRBJ2-5|NA|NA
TGCGCCAGCTCCTCCGGGGCGGGGAACCAAGAGACCCAGTACTTC
CASSSGAGNQETQYF
>TRBV11-1|TRBJ2-1|NA|TRBD2
TGTGCCAGCAGCCCCGGACTAGCCAATGAGCAGTTCTTC
CASSPGLANEQFF
>TRBV2|TRBJ1-1|NA|NA
TGTGCCAGCAGGAGAGCGGGTGAAGCTTTCTTT
CASRRAGEAFF